The clone carrying this T cell receptor beta chain was observed a single time. TCRdb's table, derived via immunoSEQ multiplex PCR, lists solely in-frame clones and lacks some. Of approximately 240,000 clones listed, around 85% were seen once; the top ten hold roughly 4%. These data are taken from a study of blood T cell repertoires in COVID-19. Turning to the study itself: T cells, B-cell-depleted T cells, or PBMCs provided the cDNA or gDNA that served as material.

The CDR3 totals 16 residues. Germline V CDR1 and CDR2: SGHNT, YYREEE (reference sequence). V trimming: 1 base; J trimming: 0 bases; junction bases outside the gene matches: 1. This receptor was taken from a woman in her 40s with active or convalescent COVID-19. This chain connects TRBV5-4 to TRBJ2-3; 11 nucleotides align to TRBD1. Sequencing was done on a sample of peripheral blood. The CDR3 coding sequence is TGTGCCAGCAGCTTGCGGACAGGGGGCAGCACAGATACGCAGTATTTT. Encoded protein: CASSLRTGGSTDTQYF.